This passage covers 31 T cell receptor beta chains from one sample sequenced in a study of low-dose radiotherapy and immunotherapy resistance in tumors. Described time point: before trial treatment. cDNA synthesis used a TRAV/TRBV-specific primer set for both chains. The PCR that amplified TCRs ran for around 20 cycles, relying on a constant-region primer and a V-primer adapter. TCRdb reanalysed the reads using MiXCR and keeps one entry per CDR3 protein. Of approximately 84,000 distinct CDR3 sequences in the sample, 15% to 20% were seen once. Sequencing was performed on PBMCs, taken before treatment. The receptor set was obtained from a male donor with prostate cancer.

This clonotype has at least ten counts. The chain employs TRBV11-1 and TRBJ1-1; 7 nucleotides agree with TRBD1. V lost 7 bases, J lost 0 bases, and 8 bases stayed unmatched. The V gene's germline CDR1 is SGHAT and CDR2 FQDESV (reference sequence). The CDR3 is 15 amino acids. For the CDR3, the DNA is TGTGCCAGCAACGATCTGGGACAGCTGAACACTGAAGCTTTCTTT. It encodes CASNDLGQLNTEAFF.

This clonotype was observed many times. This chain connects TRBV3-1 to TRBJ1-5; a possible D gene is TRBD1 (6 bases). The V and J ends lost 4 bases and 6 bases respectively, with 19 bases between them. CDR3 length equals 16 residues. Germline CDR1 and CDR2: LGHDT and YNNKEL (reference sequence). CDR3 residues: CASSLTEQGRGQPQHF. CDR3 bases: TGTGCCAGCAGCCTAACTGAACAGGGTCGGGGTCAGCCCCAGCATTTT.

Many counts were recorded for this clonotype. The chain combines TRBV5-6 with TRBJ2-7; D call uncertain. Germline-derived CDR1 and CDR2 are SGHDT and YYEEEE. The V gene lost 0 bases and the J gene lost 3 bases, with 7 bases spanning the gap. The CDR3 has 13 amino acids. CDR3 bases: TGTGCCAGCAGCTTGGATCCCAGCTACGAGCAGTACTTC. Translation gives CASSLDPSYEQYF.

This clonotype was counted ten times or more. The chain recombines TRBV9 with TRBJ2-1, with 12 bases matching TRBD2. The CDR3 contains 17 residues. Unmatched junction bases numbered 7, after V lost 3 bases and J lost 3 bases. Looked up from germline, CDR1 is SGDLS and CDR2 is YYNGEE. For the CDR3, the DNA is TGTGCCAGCAGCGCCGGACTAGCGGGGAGGAGCTACAATGAGCAGTTCTTC. Protein: CASSAGLAGRSYNEQFF.

This clonotype has a count of ten or more. The chain joins TRBV20-1 to TRBJ1-2; 8 nucleotides align to TRBD1. Germline lookup yields CDR1 DFQATT and CDR2 SNEGSKA (reference sequence). J lost 5 bases, V lost 5 bases, and 4 bases had no gene match. CDR3 size: 12 residues. In DNA form, the CDR3 reads TGCAGTGCTTCTGACAGGGGATATGGCTACACCTTC. It is translated as CSASDRGYGYTF.

This clonotype was observed many times. This chain uses TRBV23-1 with TRBJ2-7; the D is unclear. TRBV23-1 is known as an ORF, though its function is uncertain. Trimming pared 3 bases from V and 5 bases from J, leaving 8 bases between. The CDR3 has 12 amino acids. The CDR3 spells CASSHPYNEQYF. The CDR3 nucleotides read TGCGCCAGCAGTCACCCCTACAACGAGCAGTACTTC.

In the case of this clonotype: This probably arose from a read error, given a far larger clone one base away. The chain uses TRBV18 and TRBJ2-7; either TRBD1 or TRBD2 may fit D (6 bases each). The CDR3 runs 16 residues. Per germline, CDR1 KGHSH and CDR2 LQKENI. Trimming cost V 4 bases and J 7 bases, with 23 bases left between them. CDR3 sequence (DNA): TGTGCCAGCTCACTGAGGGGCCGGGGGCGTACCAATGAGCAGTACTTC. Translating it yields CASSLRGRGRTNEQYF.

Remarks on this clonotype: A single base is all that separates this from a far larger clone, so a read error is likely. This rearrangement joins TRBV4-1 to TRBJ2-5; weak D call: TRBD2 (5 bases). V lost 1 base and J lost 11, with 11 bases in between. The CDR3 is 12 amino acids. The germline CDR1 and CDR2 sequences are MGHRA and YSYEKL. The CDR3 nucleotides are TGCGCCAGCAGCCAAGGCTCAGCGGCGCAGTACTTC. Encoded protein: CASSQGSAAQYF.

The chain recombines TRBV27 with TRBJ2-7; D remains unclear. This CDR3 is built from 13 residues. The ends were cut back, 1 base at V and 6 bases at J, with 10 bases in the middle. The germline V gene has CDR1 MNHEY and CDR2 SMNVEV (reference sequence). CDR3 amino acids: CASSLYWGFEQYF. The DNA for the CDR3 is TGTGCCAGCAGTTTATATTGGGGTTTCGAGCAGTACTTC.

This clonotype has at least ten counts. V and J are TRBV9 and TRBJ2-7; 12 nucleotides line up with TRBD2. V gave up 4 bases and J gave up 2 bases; unmatched junction bases: 4. Germline CDR1 SGDLS, CDR2 YYNGEE. The length of the CDR3 is 15 residues. The CDR3 is CASSPRTSGAYEQYF. The DNA for the CDR3 is TGTGCCAGCAGCCCCCGGACTAGCGGGGCCTACGAGCAGTACTTC.

This clonotype was seen many times. The chain combines TRBV5-1 with TRBJ2-1, with no clear D. CDR1 is SGHRS, CDR2 YFSETQ, per germline. Between the trimmed V and J ends, which lost 0 bases and 4 bases, there was a span of 17 bases. The CDR3 extends over 17 amino acids. CDR3: CASSLAGRKDAYNEQFF. CDR3 sequence (DNA): TGCGCCAGCAGCTTGGCGGGCAGGAAAGATGCATACAATGAGCAGTTCTTC.

As regards this clonotype: A far larger clone is one base from this, pointing to a likely read error. V gene TRBV4-3 combines with J gene TRBJ1-2, with unresolved D. The germline V gene has CDR1 LGHNA and CDR2 YSLEER. The CDR3 consists of 13 residues. CDR3 in DNA: TGCGCCAACAGCCAAGTGAAGAACTATGGCTACACCTTC. Translating gives CANSQVKNYGYTF.

In this sample, this clonotype turned up many times. V gene TRBV4-1 combines with J gene TRBJ1-6, with D possibly being TRBD1 (5 bases). This CDR3 region has 17 residues. CDR1 and CDR2 from the germline V gene are MGHRA and YSYEKL. The V end was cut by 3 bases, the J end by 15 bases, with 27 bases between. CDR3 bases: TGCGCCAGCAGCCACCGACCGTCCGGGACCGACAGCGGGGACCTCCACTTT. It encodes CASSHRPSGTDSGDLHF.

This clonotype showed up many times. V and J are TRBV6-5 and TRBJ2-1, with 12 bases identical to TRBD2. The junction had 6 bases not matched to a gene; V was cut back by 5 bases and J by 4 bases. Germline-derived CDR1 and CDR2 are MNHEY and SVGAGI. The CDR3 has 16 residues. The chain's CDR3 is CASSRGLAGGYNEQFF. The CDR3 region has the DNA TGTGCCAGCAGTCGGGGACTAGCGGGCGGTTACAATGAGCAGTTCTTC.

This clonotype was seen repeatedly, ten times or more. The chain links TRBV9 to TRBJ2-1, with TRBD2 as a possible D gene (7 bases). V lost 2 bases to trimming and J lost 2 bases, with 20 bases between them. This CDR3 has 18 residues. The germline V gene encodes CDR1 SGDLS and CDR2 YYNGEE. In DNA form, the CDR3 reads TGTGCCAGCAGCGTTATGGGGGGGGCCACATCGCCCTACAATGAGCAGTTCTTC. The encoded protein is CASSVMGGATSPYNEQFF.

This clonotype was observed many times. V gene TRBV2 combines with J gene TRBJ2-2, with D tentatively TRBD1 (5 bases). CDR3 length: 14 residues. Trimming cost V 1 base and J 6 bases, with 9 bases left between them. Germline CDR1 reads SNHLY; CDR2 reads FYNNEI. CDR3 region: CASSEVGVAGELFF. CDR3 DNA sequence: TGTGCCAGCAGTGAAGTAGGGGTTGCCGGGGAGCTGTTTTTT.

This clonotype was recorded many times. The chain couples TRBV27 to TRBJ2-2; D gene unclear. The germline CDR1 and CDR2 sequences are MNHEY and SMNVEV (reference sequence). CDR3 length equals 17 residues. Trimming shortened V by 6 bases and J by 2 bases, and 19 bases separated the two germline ends. The CDR3 DNA reads as TGTGCCAGCAGACGCTCAAATCAAGAACCAAACACCGGGGAGCTGTTTTTT. Its protein is CASRRSNQEPNTGELFF.

In the case of this clonotype: This likely came from a read error, as a far larger clone is one base away. This chain uses TRBV5-3 with TRBJ2-7; 7 bases are a match to TRBD1. TRBV5-3 is flagged as an ORF with uncertain function. The V segment lost 8 bases and the J segment 4 bases; nucleotides outside the gene matches: 18. CDR3 length equals 16 residues. This CDR3 is CASSRGTADFVYEQYF. The CDR3 DNA is TGTGCCAGCAGCCGTGGGACAGCCGATTTCGTTTACGAGCAGTACTTC.

This clonotype was seen ten or more times. The chain couples TRBV11-2 to TRBJ1-2; 9 nucleotides match TRBD1. The CDR3 is 15 residues long. The germline CDR1 and CDR2 sequences are SGHAT and FQNNGV. V gave up 6 bases and J gave up 2 bases; unmatched junction bases: 7. In DNA, the CDR3 is TGTGCCAGCAGAGTAACAGGGGGCGACAACTATGGCTACACCTTC. This encodes CASRVTGGDNYGYTF.

The rearrangement joins TRBV11-2 to TRBJ2-3, with 11 positions matching TRBD2. V trimming: 5 bases; J trimming: 4 bases; junction bases outside the gene matches: 8. Germline values: CDR1 SGHAT, CDR2 FQNNGV. The length of the CDR3 is 16 residues. The CDR3 protein is CASSILAGGRADTQYF. The CDR3 DNA follows: TGTGCCAGCAGCATCCTAGCGGGGGGAAGGGCAGATACGCAGTATTTT.

This clonotype was observed many times. The chain employs TRBV9 and TRBJ2-7, with unresolved D. In germline, CDR1 is SGDLS, CDR2 YYNGEE. The V and J ends lost 1 base and 5 bases respectively, with 10 bases between them. The CDR3 covers 13 residues. CDR3: CASSVSTLDEQYF. In nucleotides, the CDR3 is TGTGCCAGCAGCGTATCTACGCTTGACGAGCAGTACTTC.

This clonotype was detected many times. The genes are TRBV30 and TRBJ1-6, with 11 bases lining up with TRBD1. Germline trimming cut 1 base from V and 6 bases from J; bases unmatched to any gene: 5. The CDR3 totals 16 residues. The germline V gene encodes CDR1 GTSNPN and CDR2 SVGIG (reference sequence). DNA for the CDR3: TGTGCCTGGAGTGGGACAGGGGGCTCGGCTAATTCACCCCTCCACTTT. It specifies CAWSGTGGSANSPLHF.

This clonotype was observed many times. This chain links TRBV9 with TRBJ2-1; possibly TRBD1 for D (6 bases). There are 15 residues in the CDR3. Germline CDR1 is SGDLS and CDR2 is YYNGEE. Trimming left V 0 bases short and J 6 bases short, with 13 bases between. The CDR3 protein is CASSVEAAGANEQFF. CDR3 in DNA: TGTGCCAGCAGCGTAGAGGCAGCAGGGGCCAATGAGCAGTTCTTC.

This clonotype appeared many times. The rearrangement uses TRBV29-1 and TRBJ1-1; D may be TRBD1 (6 bases). Trimming shortened V by 4 bases and J by 4 bases, and 19 bases separated the two germline ends. Germline V gene data show CDR1 as SQVTM and CDR2 as ANQGSEA. The CDR3 runs to 15 residues. The CDR3 loop is CSVVFMGTWGTEAFF. Here the CDR3 DNA reads TGCAGCGTTGTTTTTATGGGGACATGGGGCACTGAAGCTTTCTTT.

There are many counts of this clonotype. V and J are TRBV30 and TRBJ1-1; D gene ambiguous. The ends were cut back, 1 base at V and 5 bases at J, with 14 bases in the middle. CDR3 length: 14 residues. Germline assignment: CDR1 GTSNPN and CDR2 SVGIG (reference sequence). The CDR3 DNA is TGTGCCTGGAGTGACAACAGCCGGCCAACTGAAGCTTTCTTT. Translating gives CAWSDNSRPTEAFF.

Concerning this clonotype: A far larger clone lies a single base away; this is likely a read error. CDR3 bases: TGTGCCAGCAGCTACCCCGCCCCCAACAATGAGCAGTTCTTC. Its translation: CASSYPAPNNEQFF. This chain uses TRBV5-4 with TRBJ2-1; D is unresolved. The V end lost 3 bases, the J end lost 5 bases, and 12 bases lay between the germline ends. The V gene's germline CDR1 is SGHNT and CDR2 YYREEE (reference sequence). The CDR3 totals 14 residues.

Many counts were recorded for this clonotype. This chain joins TRBV4-2 and TRBJ2-7, with 8 nucleotides matching TRBD1. V dropped 0 bases and J dropped 6; count of bases not matched to a gene: 1. This CDR3 contains 13 residues. Germline V lookup: CDR1 LGHNA, CDR2 YNFKEQ. This CDR3 reads CASSQDRGREQYF. The CDR3 DNA reads as TGTGCCAGCAGCCAAGACAGGGGGCGCGAGCAGTACTTC.

This clonotype was recorded many times. The gene calls are TRBV5-6 and TRBJ1-2; maybe TRBD1 (5 bases). The CDR3 length is 15 residues. V gave up 5 bases and J gave up 2 bases, with 16 bases separating them. Per germline, CDR1 SGHDT and CDR2 YYEEEE. CDR3 amino acids: CASSATGRGNYGYTF. The CDR3 coding sequence is TGTGCCAGCAGTGCTACAGGTCGGGGAAACTATGGCTACACCTTC.

This clonotype was seen at least ten times. CDR3 sequence: CASSQALAGGTYEQYF. CDR3 DNA sequence: TGCGCCAGCAGCCAAGCTCTAGCGGGGGGGACCTACGAGCAGTACTTC. This chain connects TRBV4-1 to TRBJ2-7, with 12 bases aligning to TRBD2. Trimming removed 1 base from V and 2 bases from J; junction bases left unmatched: 3. This CDR3 has 16 residues. Germline-derived CDR1 and CDR2 are MGHRA and YSYEKL.

This clonotype appeared many times. The chain uses TRBV24-1 and TRBJ2-2; TRBD1 or TRBD2 may be the D gene (5 bases each). Germline V CDR1 and CDR2: KGHDR, SFDVKD. The CDR3 extends over 14 amino acids. Trimming removed 9 bases from V and 1 base from J, with 11 bases in between. The CDR3 loop reads CATEGPQNTGELFF. DNA of the CDR3: TGTGCCACCGAGGGACCTCAGAACACCGGGGAGCTGTTTTTT.

Many counts were recorded for this clonotype. V usage is TRBV11-2 and J usage is TRBJ2-7, with D perhaps being TRBD1 or TRBD2 (6 bases each). There are 15 residues in the CDR3. From germline, CDR1 is SGHAT and CDR2 FQNNGV. V was pared by 2 bases and J by 6 bases, with 17 bases between. Written as DNA, the CDR3 is TGTGCCAGCAGCTTAAGGGGGGACGGAATAAGCGAGCAGTACTTC. This codes for CASSLRGDGISEQYF.